This note documents a single T cell receptor beta chain sequence. Investigators sought sequencing depths of between 1 in 200,000 and 1 in 1 million T cells. Data came from immunoSEQ multiplex PCR; TCRdb stores just in-frame clones and leaves some out. The sample has around 40,000 clones; roughly 72% are singletons. This CDR3 region has 14 residues. CDR1 is SGHAT and CDR2 is FQNNGV in the germline V gene. V was trimmed by 5 bases and J by 3 bases, leaving 11 bases between them. Cryopreserved PBMCs yielded approximately 1.9 micrograms of genomic DNA for TCR beta libraries. The data stem from a study of cytotoxic CD8 clonotypes in ibrutinib-treated CLL. Whole-study context: Patients gave response samples after a median 12 months of treatment, range 6 to 36.

This receptor was identified in a human donor with chronic lymphocytic leukemia. This material consisted of PBMCs, taken at disease progression, from a patient treated with ibrutinib. The chain employs TRBV11-2 and TRBJ1-5; no definite D call. CDR3 in amino acids: CASSLGQFNQPQHF. In DNA form, the CDR3 reads TGTGCCAGCAGCCTAGGGCAGTTCAATCAGCCCCAGCATTTT.